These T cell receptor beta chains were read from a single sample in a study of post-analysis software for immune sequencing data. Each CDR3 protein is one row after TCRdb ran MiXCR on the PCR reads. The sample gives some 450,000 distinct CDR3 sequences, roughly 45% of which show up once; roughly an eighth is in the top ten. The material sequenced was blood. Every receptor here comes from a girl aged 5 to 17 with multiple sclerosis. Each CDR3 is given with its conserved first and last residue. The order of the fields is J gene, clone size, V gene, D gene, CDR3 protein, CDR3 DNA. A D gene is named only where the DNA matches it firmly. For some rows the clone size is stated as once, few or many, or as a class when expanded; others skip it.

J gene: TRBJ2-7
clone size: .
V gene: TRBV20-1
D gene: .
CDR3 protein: CSAATGSSYEQYF
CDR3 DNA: TGCAGTGCGGCCACTGGTAGCTCCTACGAGCAGTACTTC

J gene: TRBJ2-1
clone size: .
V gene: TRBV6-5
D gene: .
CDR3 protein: CASSYEGPFEQFF
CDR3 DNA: TGTGCCAGCAGTTACGAAGGGCCCTTTGAGCAGTTCTTC

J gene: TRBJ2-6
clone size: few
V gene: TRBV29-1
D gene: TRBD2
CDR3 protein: CSVRTSQDSGANVLTF
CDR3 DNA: TGCAGCGTCAGGACTAGCCAAGACTCTGGGGCCAACGTCCTGACTTTC

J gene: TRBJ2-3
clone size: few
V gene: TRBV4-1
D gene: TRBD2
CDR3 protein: CASSQTSGRWDTQYF
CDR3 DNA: TGCGCCAGCAGCCAGACTAGCGGGAGATGGGATACGCAGTATTTT

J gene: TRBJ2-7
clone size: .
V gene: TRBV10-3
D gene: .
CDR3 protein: CAISQAVISCEQYF
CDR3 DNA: TGTGCCATCAGCCAAGCGGTGATCTCCTGCGAGCAGTACTTC

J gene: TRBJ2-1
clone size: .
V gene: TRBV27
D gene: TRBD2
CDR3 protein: CASRYGTSGRGVNEQFF
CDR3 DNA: TGTGCCAGCAGATACGGGACTAGCGGGAGGGGGGTCAATGAGCAGTTCTTC

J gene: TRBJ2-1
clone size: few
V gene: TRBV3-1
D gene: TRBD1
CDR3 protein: CASSQVRNRGLRNEQFF
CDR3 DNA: TGTGCCAGCAGCCAAGTTAGGAACAGGGGGCTTCGTAATGAGCAGTTCTTC

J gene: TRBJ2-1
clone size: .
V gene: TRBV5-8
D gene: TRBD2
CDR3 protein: CASSLYSGSFYNEQFF
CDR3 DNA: TGTGCCAGCAGCTTGTATAGCGGGAGTTTCTACAATGAGCAGTTCTTC

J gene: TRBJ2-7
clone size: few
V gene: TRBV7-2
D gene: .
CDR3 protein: CASSFARYEQYF
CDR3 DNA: TGTGCCAGCAGCTTCGCCAGATACGAGCAGTACTTC

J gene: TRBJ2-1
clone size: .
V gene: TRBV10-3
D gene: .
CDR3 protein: CAIRELQGEQFF
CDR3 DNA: TGTGCCATCAGGGAGCTCCAGGGCGAGCAGTTCTTC

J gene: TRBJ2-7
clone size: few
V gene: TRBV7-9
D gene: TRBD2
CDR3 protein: CASSLSSLTSGSSYEQYF
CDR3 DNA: TGTGCCAGCAGCTTATCGTCCCTGACTAGCGGAAGCTCCTACGAGCAGTACTTC

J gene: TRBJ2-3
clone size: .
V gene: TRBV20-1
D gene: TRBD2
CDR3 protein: CSAPRGGSTDTQYF
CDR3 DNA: TGCAGTGCTCCCCGGGGGGGTTCGACAGATACGCAGTATTTT

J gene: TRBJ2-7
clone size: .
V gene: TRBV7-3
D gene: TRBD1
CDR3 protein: CASSPWGLGQGDHYEQYF
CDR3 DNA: TGTGCCAGCAGCCCCTGGGGCCTCGGACAGGGAGACCACTACGAGCAGTACTTC

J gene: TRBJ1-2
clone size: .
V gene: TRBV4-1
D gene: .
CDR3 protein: CASSPTPGGYTF
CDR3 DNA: TGCGCCAGCAGCCCAACCCCAGGAGGCTACACCTTC

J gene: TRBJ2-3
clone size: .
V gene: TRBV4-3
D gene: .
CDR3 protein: CASSQDPGMGTDTQYF
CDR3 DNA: TGCGCCAGCAGCCAAGATCCGGGAATGGGCACAGATACGCAGTATTTT

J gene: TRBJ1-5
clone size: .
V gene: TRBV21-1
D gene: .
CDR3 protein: CASSKSSDGDNQPQHF
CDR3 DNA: TGTGCCAGCAGCAAATCTAGTGACGGTGACAATCAGCCCCAGCATTTT

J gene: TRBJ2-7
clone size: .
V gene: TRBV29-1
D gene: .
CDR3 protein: CSATTPYNEQYF
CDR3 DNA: TGCAGCGCTACGACTCCCTACAATGAGCAGTACTTC

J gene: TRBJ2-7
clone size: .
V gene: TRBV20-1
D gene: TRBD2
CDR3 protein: CSVSGSATYEQYF
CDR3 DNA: TGCAGTGTTAGCGGGAGCGCCACCTACGAGCAGTACTTC

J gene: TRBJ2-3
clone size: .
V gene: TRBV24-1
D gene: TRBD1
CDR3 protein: CATSDPLPGQLSTDTQYF
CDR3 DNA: TGTGCCACCAGTGATCCCCTCCCGGGACAGCTGAGCACAGATACGCAGTATTTT